The present TCR beta chain was sequenced within a study of cytomegalovirus exposure and HLA in healthy donors (dated by TCRdb to about 2017). Study-wide context: In an earlier analysis of 550 to 750 of the donors, about 260 Gb of sequence data and 117 million unique TCR beta sequences from about 190 million T cells were reported. Rather than using new phenotypic data, the later analysis identified candidate immune exposures from TCR beta sequences and from how often those sequences occurred across donors. The study aimed to test whether signatures of past pathogen exposure could be identified by cataloging public T cell receptors. Donor age, sex, ethnicity and CMV serostatus were compiled alongside the repertoire data. Among some 410 genotyped donors of the cohort, an average of around 250,000 unique TCR beta nucleotide sequences was sequenced per donor, of which about 18% were non-productive. Roughly five DR-DQ haplotypes were handled as single units for association and clustering because linkage in the cohort was strong. An earlier analysis of more than 450 of the donors used high-throughput TCR beta sequencing to judge whether each TCR beta V gene segment behaved as functional or pseudogenic. In a later genetic analysis, genome-wide SNP genotypes for about 60% of the 666 donors were used, and that subset was treated as a discovery cohort. Of the approximately 400 genotyped donors, about 84% fell in the genetic ancestry cluster associated with self-reported Caucasian donors. The study used immunosequencing to profile the T cell repertoires of under 700 subjects and linked those repertoires to cytomegalovirus serostatus. Roughly 300 gigabases of sequencing data and 91 million or so unique TCR sequences made up an early release that covered over 550 HLA-typed donors. In a later analysis, previously published TCR beta repertoires from roughly 710 donors were re-analyzed and high-resolution HLA genotyping was added so that TCR occurrence patterns could be studied. Typing coverage varied by locus: roughly 620-630 donors for A, B, C, DRB1 and DQB1; under 550 for DQA1; about 590 for DPA1; 450 to 480 for DPB1. Every discovery cohort repertoire had been produced on one sequencing platform. To predict cytomegalovirus infection status, the study brought together high-throughput TCR immunosequencing, statistical association of individual TCRs with disease status, and machine learning. Class I and class II HLA loci were covered by the typing at four-digit resolution. Along with the roughly 610-subject first cohort, a separate validation cohort of roughly 110 different subjects was used.

Details on this clone: Its cognate antigen has yet to be identified. No qualities accompany the bases; no much larger clone lies one base away.

The cohort consisted of approximately 690 healthy bone marrow donors. All cohort members were sampled while nominally healthy, although unrecorded immune exposures were likely present. The donor was CMV seropositive and was included in the group of 289 seropositive cohort members. Every donor gave a peripheral blood sample, and the peripheral blood mononuclear cells from that sample were used for TCR beta sequencing. Genomic DNA was extracted from the blood cell samples with the Qiagen DNeasy Blood Extraction Kit. Receptors were amplified or captured by the immunoSEQ multiplex PCR assay. The multiplex PCR relied on a mix of 60 forward primers for TCR Vbeta segments and 13 reverse primers for TCR Jbeta segments. The CDR3 region of rearranged TCR beta genes was amplified from genomic DNA with a multiplex PCR assay. The amplified TCR beta libraries were sequenced on the Illumina HiSeq System as 87-base-pair reads. Turning to the authors' computational methods: A later analysis counted 65 million to 90 million unique TCR beta chains across the 650 to 700 repertoires, and around 9.9 million of these chains were shared by at least two donors. Raw reads were error-corrected and collapsed into unique sequences with a nearest-neighbor algorithm that merged closely related sequences to remove PCR and sequencing errors. V, D and J gene segments were assigned by aligning CDR3 sequences to IMGT reference sequences. For a sequence to be retained, a match of at least six nucleotides was required to both a V gene segment and a J gene segment. Rearrangements were classified as productive when the CDR3 lacked stop codons and remained in frame with V and J, and all other rearrangements were classified as non-productive. Following IMGT convention, CDR3 was defined as the stretch from the second conserved V-encoded cysteine up to the conserved J-encoded phenylalanine. In an earlier analysis of roughly 610 of the donors, sequences lacking an unambiguous match to a single V gene segment were excluded. An earlier analysis of around 600 of the donors classified V segments as functional when productive rearrangements were above 56.7% and as segregating when the standard deviation between donors was above 5%. A statistical classification framework was built for diagnosing cytomegalovirus status from the catalog of TCR beta chain sequences. In a later analysis, V and J genes were assigned by comparing TCR nucleotide sequences against IMGT/GENE-DB human TR gene sequences. The TCRdist pipeline was used in a later analysis to assign CDR3 sequences and most-parsimonious VDJ recombination scenarios. In a later analysis, each TCR beta chain was defined by its CDR3 amino acid sequence together with its V-gene family, and reads lacking a unique V-gene family were excluded. To address suspected cross-contamination and a sequencing artifact, a later analysis removed a few hundred highly shared, low-generation-probability nucleotide sequences. In a later analysis, a clonal expansion index for each public chain was calculated from normalized within-repertoire ranks of inferred template counts. In a later analysis, generation probabilities were computed with a VDJ recombination model fitted to out-of-frame rearrangements, and the resulting probabilities were checked against IGoR. In a later analysis, TCR-TCR, TCR-HLA and TCR-CMV co-occurrence was scored with hypergeometric tests, and a repertoire-size bias correction was applied to TCR pairs. False discovery rates were estimated in a later analysis by permuting HLA or CMV assignments 20 times. A later analysis grouped co-occurring TCRs with DBSCAN, adding TCRdist sequence similarity when clustering within HLA-allele-positive subsets. Co-occurrence clustering excluded repertoires with fewer than 30,000 or more than 120,000 public chains, plus five with anomalous nucleotide sharing. TCRdb carries this immuneACCESS record with in-frame sequences only. Its versions omit some clonotypes, under half of them owing to an unresolved V gene in the studies checked, with the rest unexplained. V and J calls and clone size are those listed in that table; D and trimming were worked out from the DNA. The sample contains about 140,000 clones, about 80% of them found a single time. Around 1.5% of the sample goes to the ten largest clones.

Broad study findings and their caveats: According to the authors, the approach could potentially be generalized to other disease states and immunological phenotypes. In this cohort, only TCR beta chains were sequenced, and detectable features were limited by the absence of alpha or paired-chain data. In a later analysis, the rate of TCR association differed among HLA loci, with DRB1 alleles having the most associated TCRs and HLA-C alleles having the fewest. In an earlier analysis of some 550 of the donors, most TCR beta V segments were observed in productive rearrangements about 90% or about 30% of the time, broadly matching IMGT annotations. Roughly uniform sequencing depth across donors was assumed in presence/absence analyses, although this assumption may not hold. A later analysis reported that several top co-occurrence clusters appeared linked to parvovirus B19, influenza, CMV and Epstein-Barr virus. Specific HLA alleles were associated with 16,951 TCR beta sequences at a false discovery rate of 0.05 in a later analysis. Immune exposure information for the cohort was limited to CMV serostatus. HLA typing was unavailable for some donors at each locus, so association tests used only the typed subset. Most TCR sequences were observed very rarely across donors, whereas some public TCRs were present in many individuals. Correlated functional status among segregating V segments might reflect linkage disequilibrium, but an unknown experimental factor could not be ruled out. Because counts were too low, approximately 15 rarely observed V segments, including chromosome 9 orphons, were excluded from the earlier analysis of roughly 580 of the donors. A further reported finding was that TCR beta sequences accurately predicted the HLA-A and HLA-B alleles for most subjects in the first cohort. A later genetic analysis reported fewer N-insertions in productive TCRs among donors in an Asian-associated ancestry cluster than the roughly 670-donor mean. A total of 150 to 200 TCR beta chains were listed by the study as associated with cytomegalovirus. Most CMV-associated TCR beta chains appeared to be HLA-restricted in a later analysis, and the HLA associations seemed to be driven largely by CMV exposure. A cluster of highly shared sequence variants was judged likely to be a technical artifact of the sequencing pipeline. Three of the identified cytomegalovirus-associated TCR beta chains were confirmed in vitro to be specific for cytomegalovirus antigens. The 87-base-pair reads could not distinguish some IMGT-functional V segments, including TRBV6-2 and TRBV6-3, so those segments were excluded. When HLA alleles, especially DR and DQ, strongly co-occurred, TCR associations were difficult to assign to individual alleles. An association between a missense DCLRE1C variant and V-gene and J-gene trimming of TCR beta chains was found in a later genetic analysis and replicated in an independent cohort. Compared with equally common non-associated chains, HLA-associated TCR beta chains in a later analysis were more clonally expanded and had lower generation probabilities. In both the original and validation cohorts, the classifier was reported to diagnose cytomegalovirus status with high specificity and sensitivity.

Cut back by 3 bases and 0 bases, the V and J ends lie 9 bases apart. CDR1 and CDR2 were assigned from the germline V gene (reference sequence) as SGHNT and YYREEE. The CDR3 spans 14 residues, from the cysteine through the phenylalanine. The CDR3 DNA has 42 bases and is translated from base 1. This TCR came from a man in his thirties or forties in good health and CMV-seropositive. The source material was PBMCs. The chain links TRBV5-4 with TRBJ1-1, with TRBD1 perhaps the D gene, on 5 matching bases. The DNA is as follows: TGTGCCAGCAGCTCCGGGGGGGTGAACACTGAAGCTTTCTTT. Translated, this is CASSSGGVNTEAFF.